The rows below give T cell receptor beta chains drawn from one sample of a study of T cell changes during pregnancy in multiple sclerosis. Profiling relied on immunoSEQ multiplex PCR, and the TCRdb table lists in-frame clones only, not all of them. Among just over 60,000 clones listed, 92% were seen once. The material was peripheral blood, obtained in the second trimester of pregnancy. These receptor sequences come from a female donor in good health, enrolled as a control in a pregnancy study. CDR3s include the opening cysteine and the closing phenylalanine or tryptophan. The D gene is left open where the match is weak. Rows may omit the clone size; those that give it use once, few, many or a size class.

TRBV11-2	TRBJ1-1	.	.	CASSLQGVREAFF	TGTGCCAGCAGCCTTCAAGGAGTTCGGGAAGCTTTCTTT
TRBV5-5	TRBJ1-2	TRBD1	.	CASSTYRGGSPGYTF	TGTGCCAGCAGCACCTACAGGGGGGGGTCTCCTGGCTACACCTTC
TRBV30	TRBJ2-1	TRBD2	once	CAWSGEVTSGGPSSYNEQFF	TGTGCCTGGAGTGGCGAGGTTACTAGCGGGGGGCCGAGCTCCTACAATGAGCAGTTCTTC
TRBV2	TRBJ2-1	TRBD2	.	CASSAAGGRGHEQFF	TGTGCCAGCAGCGCTGCGGGAGGGCGGGGGCATGAGCAGTTCTTC
TRBV27	TRBJ2-1	.	once	CASSTQAYNEQFF	TGTGCCAGCAGTACCCAGGCCTACAATGAGCAGTTCTTC
TRBV18	TRBJ2-7	TRBD1	.	CASSKGQGGEQYF	TGTGCCAGCTCAAAAGGACAGGGGGGCGAGCAGTACTTC
TRBV6-5	TRBJ2-1	TRBD1	.	CASSRLGGGYNEQFF	TGTGCCAGCAGTAGGTTAGGGGGCGGCTACAATGAGCAGTTCTTC
TRBV19	TRBJ2-5	.	.	CASSPLGLQETQYF	TGTGCCAGTAGTCCGTTAGGACTCCAAGAGACCCAGTACTTC
TRBV19	TRBJ2-7	TRBD1	.	CASIIPLPSDRGREQYF	TGTGCCAGTATAATCCCACTGCCCTCTGACAGGGGGCGCGAGCAGTACTTC
TRBV30	TRBJ1-2	TRBD1	.	CAWSDRGNYGYTF	TGTGCCTGGAGTGACAGGGGTAACTATGGCTACACCTTC
TRBV7-8	TRBJ2-2	.	.	CASSLVVSLLETGELFF	TGTGCCAGCAGCTTAGTTGTCTCCCTCCTGGAGACCGGGGAGCTGTTTTTT
TRBV7-8	TRBJ1-5	.	once	CASSTSGTLERPQHF	TGTGCCAGCAGCACCTCCGGGACACTAGAACGGCCCCAGCATTTT
TRBV5-1	TRBJ1-4	.	.	CASRAGGSTNEKLFF	TGCGCCAGCAGGGCGGGGGGTTCAACTAATGAAAAACTGTTTTTT
TRBV9	TRBJ2-6	TRBD1	.	CASSVGGQGSGANVLTF	TGTGCCAGCAGCGTAGGGGGACAGGGCTCTGGGGCCAACGTCCTGACTTTC
TRBV5-1	TRBJ2-5	TRBD2	.	CASRLAGGIGQETQYF	TGCGCCAGCAGGCTAGCGGGAGGTATAGGCCAAGAGACCCAGTACTTC
TRBV12-5	TRBJ2-5	.	.	CASGLGEETQYF	TGTGCTAGTGGTTTGGGCGAGGAGACCCAGTACTTC
TRBV27	TRBJ2-3	TRBD2	.	CASSFGSGADTQYF	TGTGCCAGCAGTTTTGGTAGCGGGGCAGATACGCAGTATTTT
TRBV5-1	TRBJ2-2	TRBD2	.	CASSGTMNTGELFF	TGCGCCAGCTCCGGGACTATGAACACCGGGGAGCTGTTTTTT
TRBV18	TRBJ1-1	.	.	CASSRGQDTEAFF	TGTGCCAGCTCTAGGGGTCAGGACACTGAAGCTTTCTTT
TRBV27	TRBJ1-5	TRBD1	.	CASGQVEAGRQPQHF	TGTGCCAGCGGACAGGTAGAGGCCGGGCGTCAGCCCCAGCATTTT
TRBV29-1	TRBJ2-7	.	.	CSARVVYEQYF	TGCAGCGCCCGAGTAGTCTACGAGCAGTACTTC
TRBV7-3	TRBJ2-3	.	.	CASSSSRGDTQYF	TGTGCCAGCAGCTCCTCGCGGGGCGATACGCAGTATTTT
TRBV4-2	TRBJ2-1	TRBD2	.	CASSRSGTSGNGEQFF	TGTGCCAGCAGCCGGTCCGGGACTAGCGGGAATGGTGAGCAGTTCTTC
TRBV6-5	TRBJ1-2	.	.	CASSYSNFLGGYTF	TGTGCCAGCAGTTACTCGAATTTCCTAGGTGGCTACACCTTC
TRBV2	TRBJ2-7	.	.	CASSGKGSAYEQYF	TGTGCCAGCAGTGGGAAAGGGAGCGCCTACGAGCAGTACTTC
TRBV27	TRBJ2-7	.	.	CASSFKQVDEQYF	TGTGCCAGCAGTTTCAAACAGGTAGACGAGCAGTACTTC
TRBV19	TRBJ1-5	.	.	CASTYNGPQHF	TGTGCCAGTACTTACAATGGGCCCCAGCATTTT
TRBV7-2	TRBJ1-2	TRBD1	.	CASSPSQGVSYGYTF	TGTGCCAGCAGCCCATCCCAGGGGGTCTCCTATGGCTACACCTTC
TRBV7-2	TRBJ2-7	TRBD1	.	CASSIKTGVGEQYF	TGTGCCAGCAGCATAAAAACAGGGGTGGGGGAGCAGTACTTC
TRBV30	TRBJ1-2	.	.	CAWSLGSYYGYTF	TGTGCCTGGAGTTTGGGCAGCTACTATGGCTACACCTTC
TRBV7-9	TRBJ2-7	TRBD1	.	CASSYTGGESYEQYF	TGTGCCAGCAGCTATACAGGGGGCGAGTCCTACGAGCAGTACTTC
TRBV30	TRBJ1-5	TRBD1	.	CAWSIRQGNQPQHF	TGTGCCTGGAGTATTCGACAGGGTAATCAGCCCCAGCATTTT
TRBV7-8	TRBJ2-1	TRBD2	.	CASNSWTRGDYNEQFF	TGTGCCAGCAACTCCTGGACCCGGGGGGATTACAATGAGCAGTTCTTC
TRBV6-1	TRBJ1-6	.	.	CASGRTAGNSPLHF	TGTGCCAGCGGGCGAACGGCAGGTAATTCACCCCTCCACTTT
TRBV18	TRBJ2-3	.	once	CASSPGATTDTQYF	TGTGCCAGCTCACCCGGAGCAACCACAGATACGCAGTATTTT
TRBV27	TRBJ2-6	.	.	CASSSGGAGANVLTF	TGTGCCAGCAGTTCGGGCGGGGCTGGGGCCAACGTCCTGACTTTC
TRBV30	TRBJ2-1	.	.	CAWTGGFEQFF	TGTGCCTGGACCGGAGGGTTCGAGCAGTTCTTC